This TCR beta chain is drawn from a study of a mutant IDH1 vaccine in newly diagnosed glioma. For the study at large: Patients were started on vaccination 4-6 weeks after radiotherapy alone, or with temozolomide cycles. Patients had received radiotherapy, temozolomide, or both previously, most receiving both.

Time point indicated: week 35, safety follow-up. Topical imiquimod accompanied each vaccine dose, which consisted of 300 ug of mutant IDH1 20-mer peptide. Points on this clone: What it binds is not known.

This table comes from immunoSEQ multiplex PCR, and its TCRdb copy is limited to in-frame clones, with some not included. The sample yields 43,000 or so clones, 85% to 95% seen once. The V end was cut by 3 bases, the J end by 4 bases, with 22 bases between. Germline V lookup: CDR1 LGHNA, CDR2 YSLEER. The CDR3 covers 18 residues. This clonotype was obtained from a man aged 50 to 59 with glioma. Sequencing used PBMCs, obtained from a glioma patient whose treatment included an IDH1 peptide vaccine. The genes are TRBV4-3 and TRBJ1-5; D might be TRBD1 (5 bases). This CDR3 is CASSQGAGTESGNQPQHF. The CDR3 DNA follows: TGCGCCAGCAGCCAGGGAGCCGGGACCGAGTCGGGAAATCAGCCCCAGCATTTT.